This paragraph covers one TCR beta chain sequence. No antigen is known for it. With the Oncomine TCR Beta short-read assay, DNA from cultured CD4+ T cells was sequenced. TCRdb re-called the PCR reads with MiXCR, one entry per CDR3 protein. This repertoire shows about 20,000 distinct CDR3 sequences, 66% found once; its top ten account for roughly 3.5%. The treatment is: roughly 11-day PBMC culture with coronavirus spike peptide pools or control peptides (ViraFEST assay). These data originate in a study of vaccination and CD4 T cells after COVID-19. Study-wide background: Convalescent donors were composed of six males and four females, of whom two were Hispanic. Post-COVID samples had a sampling time that fell a median 101 days after diagnosis (range 35 to 161).

The trim removed 2 bases at V and 7 bases at J, leaving 3 bases unmatched. There are 14 residues in the CDR3. CDR1 and CDR2 from the germline V gene are LNHDA and SQIVND (reference sequence). Study-wide points: With convalescent patients, a median approximately 90% of reactive clones emerged solely after vaccination.

The chain has TRBV19 and TRBJ1-4; 8 bases match TRBD1. Sequenced input: CD4+ T cells from blood, cultured in vitro. This TCR came from a human donor who had recovered from COVID-19. This chain's CDR3 is CASSIQGAGEKLFF. CDR3 DNA sequence: TGTGCCAGTAGTATACAGGGGGCAGGTGAAAAACTGTTTTTT.